This T cell receptor (beta chain) was recovered during a study of blood T cell repertoires in COVID-19. Across the whole study: Acute and convalescent COVID-19 samples came from the United States, Italy and Spain. PBMCs, B-cell-depleted T cells, or T cells provided the cDNA or gDNA that made up the material.

Trimming at V came to 0 bases and at J to 6 bases, leaving 7 bases not matched to a gene. Germline-derived CDR1 and CDR2 are ENHRY and SYGVKD. This CDR3 region has 15 residues. Libraries were prepared by immunoSEQ multiplex PCR; TCRdb keeps only in-frame clonotypes and omits some of them. The sample shows about 130,000 clones, more than 70% of them seen only once. The clonotype was recovered from a man between 65 and 85 years old with acute or convalescent COVID-19. The chain carries TRBV10-3 and TRBJ2-7; TRBD1 aligns across 8 bases. Sequenced sample: peripheral blood. In DNA form, the CDR3 reads TGTGCCATCAGTGAGTCGAGGCAGGGGGCCGGCGAGCAGTACTTC. Amino acid sequence: CAISESRQGAGEQYF.